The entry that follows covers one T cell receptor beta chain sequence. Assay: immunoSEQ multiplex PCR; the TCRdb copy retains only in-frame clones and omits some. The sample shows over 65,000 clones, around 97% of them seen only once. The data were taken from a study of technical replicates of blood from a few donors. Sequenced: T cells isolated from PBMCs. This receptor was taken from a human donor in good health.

Here the CDR3 DNA reads TGTGCCAGCAGTTTTAGACAGATCTACCGCTCTGGAAACACCATATATTTT. Residues: CASSFRQIYRSGNTIYF. The V and J genes are TRBV28 and TRBJ1-3, with D tentatively TRBD1 (5 bases). Germline CDR1 is MDHEN and CDR2 is SYDVKM. This CDR3 is 17 amino acids long. V dropped 3 bases and J dropped 0 bases, with 15 bases sitting between them.